Here is one TCR beta chain with its context. The target antigen is unknown. Reverse transcription of about 0.5 to 1 ug RNA was carried out with random hexamers. MiXCR, applied by TCRdb to the immunoSEQ multiplex PCR reads, yields one record per CDR3 protein. The data hold 110,000 or so distinct CDR3 sequences, with around 90% observed a single time. This CDR3 has 15 residues. V lost 6 bases to trimming and J lost 1 base, with 16 bases between them. Germline lookup yields CDR1 LNHNV and CDR2 YYDKDF (reference sequence). Healthy donors, matched for age and sex, constituted the control group. CD8+ and CD4+ T cells were negatively isolated; TEMRA cells were FACS-enriched. This record comes from a study of CD8 T cells in Susac syndrome. Study-wide findings and caveats: A relatively small number of individuals underwent TCR sequencing and HLA analysis.

The TCR was taken from a human donor in good health. The chain carries TRBV15 and TRBJ2-7; D might be TRBD1 (6 bases). Source material: CD4+ T cells from PBMCs. Here the CDR3 DNA reads TGTGCCACCAGACCACGGACAGATCAATCCTACGAGCAGTACTTC. As protein: CATRPRTDQSYEQYF.